Listed here are 2 T cell receptor beta chains from one sample, sequenced in a study of long-term antiretroviral therapy in people with HIV. The authors ran the immunoSEQ assay, v3.0, at survey level. Using immunoSEQ multiplex PCR, the repertoire was profiled, and TCRdb retains in-frame clones only, with some absent. Of some 24,000 clones in the sample, roughly 90% were seen once. The sequencing here drew on unsorted PBMCs, taken 1.8 years before starting antiretroviral therapy. These receptor sequences come from a man aged 45-65 years with HIV.

The gene calls are TRBV5-6 and TRBJ1-2, with 8 bases aligning to TRBD1. The CDR3 runs 14 residues. With V trimmed by 3 bases and J by 7 bases, 8 bases remained unmatched. CDR1 is SGHDT and CDR2 is YYEEEE in the germline V gene. This chain's CDR3 is CASSYTDREAGYTF. CDR3 nucleotide sequence: TGTGCCAGCAGCTACACGGACAGGGAGGCTGGCTACACCTTC.

This clone occurred once. The chain has TRBV2 and TRBJ1-1; the D gene is possibly TRBD1 (6 bases). V was shortened by 4 bases and J by 5 bases, with 11 bases between the two germline ends. Germline values: CDR1 SNHLY, CDR2 FYNNEI. The CDR3 length is 13 residues. CDR3: CASSADRPTEAFF. The DNA for the CDR3 is TGTGCCAGCAGTGCGGACAGACCTACTGAAGCTTTCTTT.